The 5 T cell receptor beta chains below all came from one sample that was sequenced in a study of cytomegalovirus exposure and HLA in healthy donors. The PCR had 60 Vbeta and 13 Jbeta primers. Assay used: immunoSEQ multiplex PCR; TCRdb lists only in-frame clones, some missing. The sample consists of 150,000 or so clones, 75% of them appearing once. Sequences were obtained from PBMCs. All receptors derive from a man aged 40-49 years in good health and CMV-seronegative.

The chain joins TRBV6-5 to TRBJ2-7, with 7 bases lining up with TRBD1. The trim removed 7 bases at V and 9 bases at J, leaving 9 bases unmatched. The CDR3 covers 12 residues. Per the germline V gene, CDR1 is MNHEY and CDR2 is SVGAGI. CDR3 loop: CASTDGNRGQYF. The CDR3 DNA reads as TGTGCCAGCACCGACGGGAACAGGGGGCAGTACTTC.

On this clone itself: This same CDR3 is encoded by further DNA sequences in the sample. The chain links TRBV6-1 to TRBJ1-2; D is undetermined. V was clipped by 2 bases and J by 5 bases, with 6 bases between them. From germline, CDR1 is MNHNS and CDR2 SASEGT. The CDR3 loop spans 12 amino acids. The CDR3 bases are TGTGCCAGCAGTGAAACGGGATATGGCTACACCTTC. Protein: CASSETGYGYTF.

The chain couples TRBV29-1 to TRBJ1-2, with a possible D match to TRBD1 (6 bases). The CDR3 is 12 amino acids. V lost 2 bases and J 5 bases, leaving 9 bases between the germline ends. Germline CDR1 reads SQVTM; CDR2 reads ANQGSEA. CDR3 loop: CSVEKQGYGYTF. DNA of the CDR3: TGCAGCGTTGAAAAACAGGGATATGGCTACACCTTC.

Concerning this clone: Other DNA sequences in the sample encode the same CDR3. This sequence joins TRBV7-3 and TRBJ2-3; 9 positions agree with TRBD2. Germline V gives CDR1 SGHTA, CDR2 FQGTGA. V dropped 5 bases and J dropped 3; count of bases not matched to a gene: 3. The CDR3 contains 14 residues. CDR3 bases: TGTGCCAGCAGCCCAAGCGGGGGGACAGATACGCAGTATTTT. The encoded protein is CASSPSGGTDTQYF.

The chain has TRBV18 and TRBJ2-3, with 8 positions matching TRBD1. Germline V gives CDR1 KGHSH, CDR2 LQKENI. There are 16 residues in the CDR3. V was pared by 2 bases and J by 14 bases, with 18 bases of the junction left unmatched. The DNA for the CDR3 is TGTGCCAGCTCACCATTCCTGACAGGGGAACGGGTGCGGTGGTATTTT. It translates to CASSPFLTGERVRWYF.